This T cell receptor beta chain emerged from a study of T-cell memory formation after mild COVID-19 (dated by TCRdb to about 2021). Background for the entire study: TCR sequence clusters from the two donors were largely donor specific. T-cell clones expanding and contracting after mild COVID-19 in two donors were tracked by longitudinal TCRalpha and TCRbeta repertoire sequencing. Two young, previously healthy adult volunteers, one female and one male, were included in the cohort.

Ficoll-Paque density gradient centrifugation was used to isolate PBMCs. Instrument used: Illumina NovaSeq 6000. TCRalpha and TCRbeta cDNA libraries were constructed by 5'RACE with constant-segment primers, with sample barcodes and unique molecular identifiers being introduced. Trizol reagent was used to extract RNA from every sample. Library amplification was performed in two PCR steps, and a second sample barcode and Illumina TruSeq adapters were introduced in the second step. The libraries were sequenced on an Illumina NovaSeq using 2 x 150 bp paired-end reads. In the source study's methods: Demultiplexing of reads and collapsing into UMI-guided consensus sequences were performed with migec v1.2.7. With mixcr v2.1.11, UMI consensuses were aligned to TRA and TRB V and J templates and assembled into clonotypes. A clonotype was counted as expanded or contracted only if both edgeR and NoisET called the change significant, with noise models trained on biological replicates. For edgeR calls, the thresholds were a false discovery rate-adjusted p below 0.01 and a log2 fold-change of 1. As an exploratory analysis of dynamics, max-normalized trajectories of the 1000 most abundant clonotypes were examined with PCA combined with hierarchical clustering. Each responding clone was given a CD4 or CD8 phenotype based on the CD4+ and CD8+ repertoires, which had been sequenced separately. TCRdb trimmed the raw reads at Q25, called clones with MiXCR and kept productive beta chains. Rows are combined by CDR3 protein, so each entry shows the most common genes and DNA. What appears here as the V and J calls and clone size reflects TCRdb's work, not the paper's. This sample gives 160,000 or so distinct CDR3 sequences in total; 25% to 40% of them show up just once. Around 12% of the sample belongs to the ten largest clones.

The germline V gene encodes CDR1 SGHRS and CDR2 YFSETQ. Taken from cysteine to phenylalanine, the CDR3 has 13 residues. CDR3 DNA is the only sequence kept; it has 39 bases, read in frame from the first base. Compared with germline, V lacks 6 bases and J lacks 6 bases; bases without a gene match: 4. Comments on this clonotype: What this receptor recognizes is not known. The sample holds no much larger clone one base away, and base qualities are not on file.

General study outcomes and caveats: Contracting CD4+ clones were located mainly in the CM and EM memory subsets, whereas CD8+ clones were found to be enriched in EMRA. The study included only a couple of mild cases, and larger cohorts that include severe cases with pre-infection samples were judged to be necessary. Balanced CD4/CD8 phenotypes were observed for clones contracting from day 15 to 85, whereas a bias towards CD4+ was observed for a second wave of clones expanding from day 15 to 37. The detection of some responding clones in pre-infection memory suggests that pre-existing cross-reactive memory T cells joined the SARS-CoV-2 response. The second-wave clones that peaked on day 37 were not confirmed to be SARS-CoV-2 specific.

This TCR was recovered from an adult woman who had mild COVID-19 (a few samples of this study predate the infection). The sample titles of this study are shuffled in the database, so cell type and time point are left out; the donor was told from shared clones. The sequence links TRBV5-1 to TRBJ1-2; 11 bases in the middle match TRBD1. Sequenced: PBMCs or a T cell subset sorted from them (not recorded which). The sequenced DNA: TGCGCCAGCACCAGGACAGGGGGCGATGGCTACACCTTC. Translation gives CASTRTGGDGYTF. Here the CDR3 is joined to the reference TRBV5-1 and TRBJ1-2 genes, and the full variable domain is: KAGVTQTPRYLIKTRGQQVTLSCSPISGHRSVSWYQQTPGQGLQFLFEYFSETQRNKGNFPGRFSGRQFSNSRSEMNVSTLELGDSALYLCASTRTGGDGYTFGSGTRLTVV.